These T cell receptor beta chains were read from a single sample in a study of blood T cells in healthy people across ages. TCRdb analysed the 5' RACE reads with MiXCR anew, one entry per CDR3 protein. Of 1.5 million to 2 million distinct CDR3 sequences in the sample, under 30% are singletons; the top ten hold more than 6%. Sample: blood. The receptors were gathered from a woman in her thirties in good health. The CDR3 runs from the conserved cysteine through the conserved F or W. The order of the fields is D gene, clone size, J gene, V gene, CDR3 DNA, CDR3 protein. The D gene is left open where the match is weak. Clone size, where shown, is once, few, many, or a class for clones that have expanded.

d_call: TRBD1
clone_size: once
j_call: TRBJ2-7
v_call: TRBV14
cdr3_nt: TGTACCAGCAGACCGCTTGGACAGGGAGAATACGAGCAGTACTTC
cdr3_aa: CTSRPLGQGEYEQYF

d_call: TRBD2
clone_size: many
j_call: TRBJ2-3
v_call: TRBV20-1
cdr3_nt: TGCAGTGCTAGAGGAGCTAGCGGGAGCACAGATACGCAGTATTTT
cdr3_aa: CSARGASGSTDTQYF

d_call: .
clone_size: many
j_call: TRBJ2-7
v_call: TRBV29-1
cdr3_nt: TGCAGCGTTGAAGCGGCGACGGACGAGCAGTACTTC
cdr3_aa: CSVEAATDEQYF

d_call: .
clone_size: once
j_call: TRBJ1-4
v_call: TRBV11-2
cdr3_nt: TGTGCCAGCAGCATAAAGGGGGATGAAAAACTGTTTTTT
cdr3_aa: CASSIKGDEKLFF

d_call: TRBD2
clone_size: .
j_call: TRBJ2-5
v_call: TRBV27
cdr3_nt: TGTGCCAGCAGTTCCCGGGGGGGCCGGCAAGAGACCCAGTACTTC
cdr3_aa: CASSSRGGRQETQYF

d_call: TRBD1
clone_size: .
j_call: TRBJ2-7
v_call: TRBV7-9
cdr3_nt: TGTACCAGCAGCTTAACAGGGGTGGACGAGCAGTACTTC
cdr3_aa: CTSSLTGVDEQYF

d_call: .
clone_size: many
j_call: TRBJ2-4
v_call: TRBV12-3/TRBV12-4
cdr3_nt: TGTGCCAGCAGTCCGGACAGTAAAAACATTCAGTACTTC
cdr3_aa: CASSPDSKNIQYF

d_call: .
clone_size: once
j_call: TRBJ2-3
v_call: TRBV7-9
cdr3_nt: TGTGCCAGCAGCGAGGAGGACCTAGATACGCAGTATTTT
cdr3_aa: CASSEEDLDTQYF

d_call: TRBD2
clone_size: many
j_call: TRBJ2-7
v_call: TRBV4-2
cdr3_nt: TGTGCCAGCAGCCAAGATCACGGGGGGTCTTCCTACGAGCAGTACTTC
cdr3_aa: CASSQDHGGSSYEQYF

d_call: TRBD1
clone_size: .
j_call: TRBJ1-1
v_call: TRBV3-1
cdr3_nt: TGTGCCAGCAGCCAAGGGGACAGGACCTACCTAAACACTGAAGCTTTCTTT
cdr3_aa: CASSQGDRTYLNTEAFF

d_call: .
clone_size: few
j_call: TRBJ2-7
v_call: TRBV29-1
cdr3_nt: TGCAGCGTTGAAGATCGGGATAATGAGCAGTACTTC
cdr3_aa: CSVEDRDNEQYF

d_call: .
clone_size: many
j_call: TRBJ2-3
v_call: TRBV7-2
cdr3_nt: TGTGCCAGCAGCTTAGTGGCAGATACGCAGTATTTT
cdr3_aa: CASSLVADTQYF

d_call: .
clone_size: .
j_call: TRBJ2-7
v_call: TRBV7-9
cdr3_nt: TGTGCCAGCAGCTTACGGGCAAACCCGGACTCCTACGAGCAGTACTTC
cdr3_aa: CASSLRANPDSYEQYF

d_call: TRBD2
clone_size: many
j_call: TRBJ2-6
v_call: TRBV5-1
cdr3_nt: TGCGCCAGCAGCCCGCGGACTAGCGGGCGAGGGGCCAACGTCCTGACTTTC
cdr3_aa: CASSPRTSGRGANVLTF

d_call: TRBD1
clone_size: .
j_call: TRBJ1-2
v_call: TRBV6-6
cdr3_nt: TGTGCCAGTAGTTCCCCCACGACAGGGATGGGATATGGCTACACCTTC
cdr3_aa: CASSSPTTGMGYGYTF

d_call: .
clone_size: few
j_call: TRBJ2-7
v_call: TRBV6-2/TRBV6-3
cdr3_nt: TGTGCCAGCAGTCCGGGGGTGGGGACCTCTTTGGGCTACGAGCAGTACTTC
cdr3_aa: CASSPGVGTSLGYEQYF

d_call: .
clone_size: .
j_call: TRBJ1-5
v_call: TRBV5-5
cdr3_nt: TGTGCCAGCAGCTTGGCAGATTATAGCAATCAGCCCCAGCATTTT
cdr3_aa: CASSLADYSNQPQHF

d_call: .
clone_size: few
j_call: TRBJ1-5
v_call: TRBV4-1
cdr3_nt: TGCGCCAGCAGCCAAGATCCGTTGGCAGTTTATAGCAATCAGCCCCAGCATTTT
cdr3_aa: CASSQDPLAVYSNQPQHF

d_call: .
clone_size: .
j_call: TRBJ2-7
v_call: TRBV3-1
cdr3_nt: TGTGCCAGCAGCCAAGATCGGCGGCAGTACTTC
cdr3_aa: CASSQDRRQYF

d_call: TRBD1
clone_size: few
j_call: TRBJ1-1
v_call: TRBV7-9
cdr3_nt: TGTGCCAGCAGTCGATCGACAGGGAAGGGCACTGAAGCTTTCTTT
cdr3_aa: CASSRSTGKGTEAFF

d_call: .
clone_size: few
j_call: TRBJ2-6
v_call: TRBV5-1
cdr3_nt: TGCGCCAGCAGCTCCCCTAGGGACAAGAGCTCTGGGGCCAACGTCCTGACTTTC
cdr3_aa: CASSSPRDKSSGANVLTF

d_call: TRBD1
clone_size: few
j_call: TRBJ2-3
v_call: TRBV15
cdr3_nt: TGTGCCACCAGCAGAGGGCCGGGACAGGGTGCAGATATGCAGTATTTT
cdr3_aa: CATSRGPGQGADMQYF

d_call: .
clone_size: few
j_call: TRBJ2-3
v_call: TRBV7-2
cdr3_nt: TGTGCCAGCAGCTTCCAAGAGGCAGATACGCAGTATTTT
cdr3_aa: CASSFQEADTQYF

d_call: .
clone_size: few
j_call: TRBJ2-3
v_call: TRBV7-6
cdr3_nt: TGTGCCAGCAGCTCGGACGTTCGTTACACAGATACGCAGTATTTT
cdr3_aa: CASSSDVRYTDTQYF

d_call: .
clone_size: .
j_call: TRBJ2-3
v_call: TRBV14
cdr3_nt: TGTGCCAGCACGGAGGGACAGACCACAGATACGCAGTATTTT
cdr3_aa: CASTEGQTTDTQYF

d_call: .
clone_size: .
j_call: TRBJ1-5
v_call: TRBV7-2
cdr3_nt: TGTGCCAGCAGCTTAGTGGGAGGGCGAAGCAATCAGCCCCAGCATTTT
cdr3_aa: CASSLVGGRSNQPQHF

d_call: .
clone_size: few
j_call: TRBJ2-2
v_call: TRBV5-1
cdr3_nt: TGCGCCAGCGAACTGAGGCCCGGGGAGCAGTTTTTT
cdr3_aa: CASELRPGEQFF

d_call: TRBD2
clone_size: .
j_call: TRBJ2-1
v_call: TRBV7-2
cdr3_nt: TGTGCCAGCAGCTTAGTATTGGCGGGGGGGTGCAATGAGCAGTTCTTC
cdr3_aa: CASSLVLAGGCNEQFF

d_call: .
clone_size: few
j_call: TRBJ2-1
v_call: TRBV6-1
cdr3_nt: TGTGCCAGCAGTGAAGACGGGGTTCTGAATGAGCAGTTCTTC
cdr3_aa: CASSEDGVLNEQFF

d_call: TRBD1
clone_size: .
j_call: TRBJ2-7
v_call: TRBV20-1
cdr3_nt: TGCAGTGCTAGGGCTCCGGGACAGGGAAAAATCGAGCAGTACTTC
cdr3_aa: CSARAPGQGKIEQYF

d_call: TRBD2
clone_size: .
j_call: TRBJ2-3
v_call: TRBV20-1
cdr3_nt: TGCAGTGCAGAACGTGCGGGGGAGGTCACAGATACGCAGTATTTT
cdr3_aa: CSAERAGEVTDTQYF

d_call: .
clone_size: .
j_call: TRBJ2-1
v_call: TRBV28
cdr3_nt: TGTGCCAGCAGGGTCCAGGGCAACCCCTACAATGAGCAGTTCTTC
cdr3_aa: CASRVQGNPYNEQFF

d_call: .
clone_size: few
j_call: TRBJ2-1
v_call: TRBV20-1
cdr3_nt: TGCAGTGCTGATGGTCCGGGAGAATACAATGAGCAGTTCTTC
cdr3_aa: CSADGPGEYNEQFF

d_call: .
clone_size: many
j_call: TRBJ1-2
v_call: TRBV5-5
cdr3_nt: TGTGCCAGCAGCTCCCCAGGGGTAGGAAACTATGGCTACACCTTC
cdr3_aa: CASSSPGVGNYGYTF

d_call: .
clone_size: few
j_call: TRBJ2-3
v_call: TRBV19
cdr3_nt: TGTGCCAGTAGTATGGGCATTACCGGGGATGGCACAGATACGCAGTATTTT
cdr3_aa: CASSMGITGDGTDTQYF

d_call: TRBD1
clone_size: .
j_call: TRBJ2-5
v_call: TRBV7-9
cdr3_nt: TGTGCCAGCAGCTTCGGGACGACGCACAGGGGGCAACAAGAGACCCAGTACTTC
cdr3_aa: CASSFGTTHRGQQETQYF

d_call: .
clone_size: .
j_call: TRBJ2-5
v_call: TRBV14
cdr3_nt: TGTGCCAGCAGCCAATACGATGGCCAAGAGACCCAGTACTTC
cdr3_aa: CASSQYDGQETQYF

d_call: .
clone_size: few
j_call: TRBJ2-2
v_call: TRBV5-1
cdr3_nt: TGCGCCAGCAGCTTGTGGATCGCTAGCGAGAACACCGGGGAGCTGTTTTTT
cdr3_aa: CASSLWIASENTGELFF

d_call: .
clone_size: .
j_call: TRBJ2-5
v_call: TRBV30
cdr3_nt: TGTGCCTGGAGTGTATGGGGGGGCGGAGAGACCCAGTACTTC
cdr3_aa: CAWSVWGGGETQYF

d_call: .
clone_size: many
j_call: TRBJ1-1
v_call: TRBV13
cdr3_nt: TGTGCCAGCAGCTTAGGGCTCCCCTCGGGAAGAACTGAAGCTTTCTTT
cdr3_aa: CASSLGLPSGRTEAFF

d_call: TRBD1
clone_size: many
j_call: TRBJ2-3
v_call: TRBV4-1
cdr3_nt: TGCGCCAGCAGGCCCGAGACAGGGGGCGCAGATACGCAGTATTTT
cdr3_aa: CASRPETGGADTQYF